The clone carrying this T cell receptor beta chain has more than one count but fewer than ten. This entry belongs to a study of blood T cell repertoires in COVID-19. Germline V CDR1 and CDR2: SGHTA, FQGNSA. The CDR3 has 15 residues. Trimming pared 7 bases from V and 6 bases from J, leaving 16 bases between. Assay: immunoSEQ multiplex PCR; the TCRdb copy retains only in-frame clones and omits some. There are around 200,000 clones in the sample; 80% to 90% occur only once, and about 2.7% lies in the top ten. The rearrangement links TRBV7-2 to TRBJ1-6, with D perhaps matching TRBD1 (5 bases). The source of this sequence is a man between 40 and 49 years old with active or convalescent COVID-19. Sequencing input: peripheral blood. CDR3 sequence (DNA): TGTGCCAGCACTCAACTGGGGGGGTTTAATTCACCCCTCCACTTT. Translating gives CASTQLGGFNSPLHF.